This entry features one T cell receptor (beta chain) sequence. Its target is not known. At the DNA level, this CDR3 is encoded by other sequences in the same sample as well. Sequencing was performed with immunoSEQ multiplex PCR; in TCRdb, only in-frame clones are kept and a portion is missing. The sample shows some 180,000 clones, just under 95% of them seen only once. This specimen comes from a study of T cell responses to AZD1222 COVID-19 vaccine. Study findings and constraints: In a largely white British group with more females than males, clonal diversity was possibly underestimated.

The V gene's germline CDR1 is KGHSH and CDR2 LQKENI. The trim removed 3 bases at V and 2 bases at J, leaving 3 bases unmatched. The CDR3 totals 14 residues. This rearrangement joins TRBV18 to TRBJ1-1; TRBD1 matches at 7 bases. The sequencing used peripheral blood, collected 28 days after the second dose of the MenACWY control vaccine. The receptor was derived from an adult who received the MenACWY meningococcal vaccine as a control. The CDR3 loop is CASSPDRANTEAFF. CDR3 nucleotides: TGTGCCAGCTCACCCGACAGGGCCAACACTGAAGCTTTCTTT.